Reported below is one T cell receptor beta chain. Its target is unknown. The method was immunoSEQ multiplex PCR; TCRdb's version includes in-frame clones alone and lacks a portion of them. The profile shows nearly 95,000 clones, roughly nine tenths of them singletons. This specimen belongs to a study of T cell responses to AZD1222 COVID-19 vaccine. General study results and limits: Donors were chiefly white British, with a greater number of females, and clonal diversity was perhaps underestimated.

CDR3 size: 12 residues. V was trimmed by 0 bases and J by 7 bases, leaving 7 bases between them. Germline CDR1 reads GTSNPN; CDR2 reads SVGIG (reference sequence). The gene calls are TRBV30 and TRBJ2-1; no clear D gene. The sequence was collected from an adult who received the AZD1222 COVID-19 vaccine. Sequenced here: peripheral blood, sampled 28 days after the second AZD1222 dose. This chain's CDR3 is CAWSVFTNEQFF. The DNA of the CDR3 is TGTGCCTGGAGTGTATTCACGAATGAGCAGTTCTTC.